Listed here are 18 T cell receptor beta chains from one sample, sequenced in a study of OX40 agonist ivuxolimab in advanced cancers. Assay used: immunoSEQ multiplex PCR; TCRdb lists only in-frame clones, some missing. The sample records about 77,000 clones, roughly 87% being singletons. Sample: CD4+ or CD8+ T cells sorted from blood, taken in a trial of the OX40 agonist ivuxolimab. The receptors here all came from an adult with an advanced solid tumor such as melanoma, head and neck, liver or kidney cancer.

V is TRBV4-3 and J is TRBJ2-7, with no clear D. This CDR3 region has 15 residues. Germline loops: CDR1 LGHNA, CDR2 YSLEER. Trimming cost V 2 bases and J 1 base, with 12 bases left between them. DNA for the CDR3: TGCGCCAGCAGCCAAACCACCAAAGGGTCCTACGAGCAGTACTTC. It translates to CASSQTTKGSYEQYF.

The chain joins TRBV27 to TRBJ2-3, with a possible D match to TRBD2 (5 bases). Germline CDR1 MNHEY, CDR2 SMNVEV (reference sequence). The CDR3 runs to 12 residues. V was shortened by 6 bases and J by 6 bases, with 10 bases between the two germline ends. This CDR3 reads CASRNPSDTQYF. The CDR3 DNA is TGTGCCAGCAGGAATCCTAGCGATACGCAGTATTTT.

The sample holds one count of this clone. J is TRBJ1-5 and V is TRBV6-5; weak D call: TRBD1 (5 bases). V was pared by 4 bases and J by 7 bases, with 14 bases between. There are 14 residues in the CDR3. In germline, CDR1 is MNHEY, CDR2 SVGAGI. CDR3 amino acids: CASSLKGMYQPQHF. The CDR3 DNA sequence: TGTGCCAGCAGTTTGAAGGGGATGTACCAGCCCCAGCATTTT.

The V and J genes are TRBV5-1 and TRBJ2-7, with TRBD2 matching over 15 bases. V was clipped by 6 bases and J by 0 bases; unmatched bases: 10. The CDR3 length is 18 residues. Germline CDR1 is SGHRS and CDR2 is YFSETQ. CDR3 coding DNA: TGCGCCAGCATTCCGGGACTAGCGGGAGGTAAAAACTCCTACGAGCAGTACTTC. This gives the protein CASIPGLAGGKNSYEQYF.

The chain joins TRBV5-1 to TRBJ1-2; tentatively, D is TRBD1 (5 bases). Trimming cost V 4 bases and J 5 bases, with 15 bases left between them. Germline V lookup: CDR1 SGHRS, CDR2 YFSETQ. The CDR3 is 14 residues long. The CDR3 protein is CASSPGAGSYGYTF. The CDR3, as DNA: TGCGCCAGCAGCCCCGGGGCAGGGAGTTATGGCTACACCTTC.

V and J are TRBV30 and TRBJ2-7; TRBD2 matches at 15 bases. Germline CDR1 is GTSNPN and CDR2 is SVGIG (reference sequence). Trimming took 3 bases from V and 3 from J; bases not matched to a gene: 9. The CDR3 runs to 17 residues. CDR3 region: CAWSGIGTSGGYYEQYF. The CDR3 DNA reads TGTGCCTGGAGCGGAATCGGGACTAGCGGGGGGTACTACGAGCAGTACTTC.

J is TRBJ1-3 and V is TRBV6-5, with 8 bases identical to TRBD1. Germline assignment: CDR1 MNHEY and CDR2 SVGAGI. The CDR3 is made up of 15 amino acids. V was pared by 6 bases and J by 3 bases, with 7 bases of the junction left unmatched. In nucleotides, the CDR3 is TGTGCCAGCAGCCGCGGGACAGGCCGTGGAAACACCATATATTTT. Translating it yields CASSRGTGRGNTIYF.

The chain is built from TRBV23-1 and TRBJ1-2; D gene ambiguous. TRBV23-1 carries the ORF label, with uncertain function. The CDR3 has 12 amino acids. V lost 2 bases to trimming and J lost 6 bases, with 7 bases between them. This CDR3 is CASSQPRDGYTF. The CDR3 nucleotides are TGCGCCAGCAGTCAACCGCGGGATGGCTACACCTTC.

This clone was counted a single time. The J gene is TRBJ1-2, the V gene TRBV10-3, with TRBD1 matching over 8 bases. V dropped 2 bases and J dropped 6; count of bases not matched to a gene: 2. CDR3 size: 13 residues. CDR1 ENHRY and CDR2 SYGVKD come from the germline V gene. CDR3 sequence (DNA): TGTGCCATCAGTGAGCCAGGGGGCAATGGCTACACCTTC. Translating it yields CAISEPGGNGYTF.

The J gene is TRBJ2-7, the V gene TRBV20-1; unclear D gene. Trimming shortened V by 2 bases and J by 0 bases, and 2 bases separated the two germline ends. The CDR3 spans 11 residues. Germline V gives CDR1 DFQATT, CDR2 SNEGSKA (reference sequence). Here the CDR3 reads CSARISYEQYF. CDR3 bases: TGCAGTGCTAGAATCTCCTACGAGCAGTACTTC.

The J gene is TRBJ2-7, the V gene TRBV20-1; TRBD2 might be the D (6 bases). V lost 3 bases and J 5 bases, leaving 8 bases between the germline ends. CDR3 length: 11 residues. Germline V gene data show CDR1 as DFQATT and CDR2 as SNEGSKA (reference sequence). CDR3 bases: TGCAGTGCTAGTGTAGCGGACGAGCAGTACTTC. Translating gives CSASVADEQYF.

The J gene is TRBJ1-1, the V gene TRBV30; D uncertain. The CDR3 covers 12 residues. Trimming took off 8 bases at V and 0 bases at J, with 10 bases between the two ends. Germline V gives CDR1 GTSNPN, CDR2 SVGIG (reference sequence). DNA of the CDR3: TGTGCCGGGGAGGCGTTGAACACTGAAGCTTTCTTT. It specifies CAGEALNTEAFF.

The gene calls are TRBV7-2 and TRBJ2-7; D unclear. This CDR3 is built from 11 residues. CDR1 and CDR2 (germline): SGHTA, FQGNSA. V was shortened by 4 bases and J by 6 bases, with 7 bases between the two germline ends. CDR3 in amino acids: CASSSYGEQYF. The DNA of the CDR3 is TGTGCCAGCAGCTCATATGGCGAGCAGTACTTC.

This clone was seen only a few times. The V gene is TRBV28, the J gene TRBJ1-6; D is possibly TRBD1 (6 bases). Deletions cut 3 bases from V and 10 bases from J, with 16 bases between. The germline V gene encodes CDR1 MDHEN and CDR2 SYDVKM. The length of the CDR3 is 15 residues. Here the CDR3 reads CASSLLMGGESPLHF. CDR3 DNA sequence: TGTGCCAGCAGTTTGTTGATGGGGGGCGAGTCACCCCTCCACTTT.

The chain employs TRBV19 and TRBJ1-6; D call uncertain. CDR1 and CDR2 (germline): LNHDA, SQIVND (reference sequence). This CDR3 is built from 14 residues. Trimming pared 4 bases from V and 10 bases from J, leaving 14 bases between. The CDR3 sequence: CASSNRAVRSPLHF. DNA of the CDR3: TGTGCCAGTAGTAACCGGGCCGTGAGGTCACCCCTCCACTTT.

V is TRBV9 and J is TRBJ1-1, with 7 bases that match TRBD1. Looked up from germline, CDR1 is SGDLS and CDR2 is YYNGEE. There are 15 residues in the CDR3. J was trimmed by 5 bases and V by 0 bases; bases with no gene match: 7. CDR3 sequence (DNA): TGTGCCAGCAGCGTAGCAGGGACAGTGGGGACTGAAGCTTTCTTT. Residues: CASSVAGTVGTEAFF.

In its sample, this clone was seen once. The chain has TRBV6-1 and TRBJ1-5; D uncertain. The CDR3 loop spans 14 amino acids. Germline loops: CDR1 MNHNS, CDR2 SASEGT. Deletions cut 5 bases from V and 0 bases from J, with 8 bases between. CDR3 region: CASSSLNSNQPQHF. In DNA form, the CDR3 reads TGTGCCAGCAGTTCCCTTAATAGCAATCAGCCCCAGCATTTT.

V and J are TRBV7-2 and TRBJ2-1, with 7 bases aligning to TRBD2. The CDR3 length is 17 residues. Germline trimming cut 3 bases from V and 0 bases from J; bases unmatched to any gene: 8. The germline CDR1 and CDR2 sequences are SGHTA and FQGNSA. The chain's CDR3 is CASSLEPSGYSYNEQFF. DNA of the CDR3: TGTGCCAGCAGCTTGGAACCTAGCGGCTACTCCTACAATGAGCAGTTCTTC.